Following are 4 T cell receptor beta chains from one sample sequenced in a study of cytomegalovirus exposure and HLA in healthy donors. PCR was performed using 60 Vbeta and 13 Jbeta primers. Measured with immunoSEQ multiplex PCR; TCRdb has only the in-frame clones, and not every one. Of 76,000 or so clones in the sample, around 79% were seen once. The specimen sequenced was PBMCs. These receptors all come from a man under 40 in good health and CMV-seronegative.

The chain links TRBV9 to TRBJ2-2; TRBD1 might be the D (6 bases). V shed 3 bases and J shed 6 bases, with 12 bases lying between them. The CDR3 extends over 14 amino acids. CDR1 SGDLS and CDR2 YYNGEE come from the germline V gene. The CDR3 DNA reads as TGTGCCAGCAGCGCCAAAACAGGGCCCGGGGAGCTGTTTTTT. This gives the protein CASSAKTGPGELFF.

This chain uses TRBV28 with TRBJ2-5, with D perhaps matching TRBD2 (6 bases). TRBJ2-7 matches the DNA end more closely, so the J call is doubtful. CDR3 length: 12 amino acids. CDR1 and CDR2 (germline): MDHEN, SYDVKM. This chain's CDR3 is CASSLGGYEQYF. CDR3 nucleotide sequence: TGTGCCAGCAGTTTAGGGGGGTACGAGCAGTACTTC.

The CDR3 loop is CASSQYGQAALGAFF. In nucleotides, the CDR3 is TGTGCCAGCAGCCAATACGGACAGGCCGCGTTGGGGGCTTTCTTT. The chain uses TRBV7-2 and TRBJ1-1; 7 nucleotides line up with TRBD1. This CDR3 region has 15 residues. Germline V gene data show CDR1 as SGHTA and CDR2 as FQGNSA. V was clipped by 5 bases and J by 11 bases; unmatched bases: 17.

The J gene is TRBJ2-5, the V gene TRBV19; 7 nucleotides line up with TRBD1. Trimming cost V 9 bases and J 3 bases; bases outside gene matches: 4. CDR3 length equals 12 residues. CDR1 and CDR2 from the germline V gene are LNHDA and SQIVND (reference sequence). CDR3 nucleotide sequence: TGTGCCAGCCGGGACAGCGAAGAGACCCAGTACTTC. Protein sequence: CASRDSEETQYF.